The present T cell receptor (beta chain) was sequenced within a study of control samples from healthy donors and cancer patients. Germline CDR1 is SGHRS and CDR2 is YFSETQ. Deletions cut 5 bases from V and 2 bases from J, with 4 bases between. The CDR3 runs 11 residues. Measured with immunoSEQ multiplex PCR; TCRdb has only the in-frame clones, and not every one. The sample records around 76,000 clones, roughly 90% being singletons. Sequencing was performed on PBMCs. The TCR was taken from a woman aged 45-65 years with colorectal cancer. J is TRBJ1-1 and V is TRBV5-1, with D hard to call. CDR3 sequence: CASSSNTEAFF. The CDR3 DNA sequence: TGCGCCAGCAGTTCTAACACTGAAGCTTTCTTT.